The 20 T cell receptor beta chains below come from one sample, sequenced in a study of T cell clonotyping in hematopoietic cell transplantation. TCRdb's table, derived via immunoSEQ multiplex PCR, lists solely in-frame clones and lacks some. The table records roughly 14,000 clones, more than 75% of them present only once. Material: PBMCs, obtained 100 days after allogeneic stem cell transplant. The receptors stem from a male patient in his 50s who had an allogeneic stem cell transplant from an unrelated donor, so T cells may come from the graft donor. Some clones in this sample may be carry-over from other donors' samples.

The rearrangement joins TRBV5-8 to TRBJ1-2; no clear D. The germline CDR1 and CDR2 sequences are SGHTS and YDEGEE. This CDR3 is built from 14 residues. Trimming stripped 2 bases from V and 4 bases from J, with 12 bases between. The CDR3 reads CASSFSRESYGYTF. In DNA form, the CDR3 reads TGTGCCAGCAGCTTTAGTAGAGAGAGCTATGGCTACACCTTC.

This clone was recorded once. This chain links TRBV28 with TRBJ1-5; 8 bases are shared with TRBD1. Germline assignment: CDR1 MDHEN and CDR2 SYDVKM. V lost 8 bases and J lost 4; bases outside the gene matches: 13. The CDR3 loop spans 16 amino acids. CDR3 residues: CASRRGQGFSNQPQHF. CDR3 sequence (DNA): TGTGCCAGCCGTCGCGGACAGGGCTTCTCAAATCAGCCCCAGCATTTT.

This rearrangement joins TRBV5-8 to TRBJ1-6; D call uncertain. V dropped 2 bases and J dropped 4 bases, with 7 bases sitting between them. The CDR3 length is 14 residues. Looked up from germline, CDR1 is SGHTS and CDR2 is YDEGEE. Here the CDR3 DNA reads TGTGCCAGCAGCTTCAGGAGGTATAATTCACCCCTCCACTTT. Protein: CASSFRRYNSPLHF.

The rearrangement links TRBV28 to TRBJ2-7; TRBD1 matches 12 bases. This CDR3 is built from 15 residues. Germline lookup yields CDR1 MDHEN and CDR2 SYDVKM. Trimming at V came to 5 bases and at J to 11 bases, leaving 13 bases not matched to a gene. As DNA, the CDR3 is TGTGCCAGCAGTCTCCTACCGGGACAGGGGGCTCCGGAGTACTTC. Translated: CASSLLPGQGAPEYF.

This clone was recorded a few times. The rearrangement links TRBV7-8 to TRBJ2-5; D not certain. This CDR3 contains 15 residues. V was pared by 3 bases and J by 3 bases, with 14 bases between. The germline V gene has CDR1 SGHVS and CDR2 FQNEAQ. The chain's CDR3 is CASSFGPGREETQYF. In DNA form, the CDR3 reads TGTGCCAGCAGCTTTGGGCCCGGAAGAGAAGAGACCCAGTACTTC.

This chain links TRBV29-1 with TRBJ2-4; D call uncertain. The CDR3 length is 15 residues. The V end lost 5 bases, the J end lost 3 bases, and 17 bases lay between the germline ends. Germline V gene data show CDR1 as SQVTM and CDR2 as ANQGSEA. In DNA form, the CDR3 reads TGCAGCGTTCCCACCCCAGTAGTAGGCAAAAACATTCAGTACTTC. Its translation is CSVPTPVVGKNIQYF.

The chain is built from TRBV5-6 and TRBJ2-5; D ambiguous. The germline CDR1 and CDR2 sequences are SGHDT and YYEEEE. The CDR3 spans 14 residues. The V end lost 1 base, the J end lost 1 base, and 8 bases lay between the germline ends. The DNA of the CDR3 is TGTGCCAGCAGCTTGAGGCTGCGCCAAGAGACCCAGTACTTC. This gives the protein CASSLRLRQETQYF.

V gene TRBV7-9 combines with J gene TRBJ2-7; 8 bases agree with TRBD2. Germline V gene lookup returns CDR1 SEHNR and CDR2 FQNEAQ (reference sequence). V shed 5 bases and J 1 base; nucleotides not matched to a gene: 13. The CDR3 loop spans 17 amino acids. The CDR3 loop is CASSPPAGLAGSYEQYF. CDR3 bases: TGTGCCAGCAGCCCTCCGGCGGGGCTAGCGGGTTCCTACGAGCAGTACTTC.

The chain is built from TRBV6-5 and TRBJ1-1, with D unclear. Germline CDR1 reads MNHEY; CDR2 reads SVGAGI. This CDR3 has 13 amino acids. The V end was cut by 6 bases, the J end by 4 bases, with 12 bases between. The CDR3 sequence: CASSTETSTEAFF. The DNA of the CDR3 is TGTGCCAGCAGCACCGAGACGAGCACTGAAGCTTTCTTT.

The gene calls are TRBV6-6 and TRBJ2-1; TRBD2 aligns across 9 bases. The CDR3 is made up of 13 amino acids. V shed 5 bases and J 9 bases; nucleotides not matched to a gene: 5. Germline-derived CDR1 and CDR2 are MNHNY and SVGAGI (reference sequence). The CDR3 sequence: CASSSGGLSEQFF. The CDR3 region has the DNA TGTGCCAGCAGTAGCGGGGGGTTGAGTGAGCAGTTCTTC.

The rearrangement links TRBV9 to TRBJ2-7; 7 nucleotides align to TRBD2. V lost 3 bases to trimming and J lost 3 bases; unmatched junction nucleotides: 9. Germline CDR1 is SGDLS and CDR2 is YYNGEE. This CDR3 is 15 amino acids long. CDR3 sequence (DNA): TGTGCCAGCAGCGAGGGGAGCGGGACCCACTACGAGCAGTACTTC. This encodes CASSEGSGTHYEQYF.

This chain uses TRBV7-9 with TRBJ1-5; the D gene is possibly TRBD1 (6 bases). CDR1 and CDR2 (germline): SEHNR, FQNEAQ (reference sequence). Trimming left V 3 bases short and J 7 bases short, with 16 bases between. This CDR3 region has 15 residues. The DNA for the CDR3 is TGTGCCAGCAGCTTGGGGCCGGGGGGCGAGCAGCCCCAGCATTTT. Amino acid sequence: CASSLGPGGEQPQHF. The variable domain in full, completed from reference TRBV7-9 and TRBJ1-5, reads DTGVSQNPRHKITKRGQNVTFRCDPISEHNRLYWYRQTLGQGPEFLTYFQNEAQLEKSRLLSDRFSAERPKGSFSTLEIQRTEQGDSAMYLCASSLGPGGEQPQHFGDGTRLSIL.

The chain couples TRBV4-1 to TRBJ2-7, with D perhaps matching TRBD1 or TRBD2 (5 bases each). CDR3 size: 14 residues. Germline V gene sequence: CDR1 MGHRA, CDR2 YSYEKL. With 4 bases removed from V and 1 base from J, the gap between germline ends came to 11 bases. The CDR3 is CASSPGTNSYEQYF. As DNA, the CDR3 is TGCGCCAGCAGCCCAGGGACGAATTCCTACGAGCAGTACTTC.

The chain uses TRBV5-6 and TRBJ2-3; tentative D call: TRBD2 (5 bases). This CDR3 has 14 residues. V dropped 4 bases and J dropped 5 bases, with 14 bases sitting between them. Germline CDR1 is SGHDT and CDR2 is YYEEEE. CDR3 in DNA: TGTGCCAGCAGCGCCCGGGCCCGGGGAGATACGCAGTATTTT. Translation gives CASSARARGDTQYF.

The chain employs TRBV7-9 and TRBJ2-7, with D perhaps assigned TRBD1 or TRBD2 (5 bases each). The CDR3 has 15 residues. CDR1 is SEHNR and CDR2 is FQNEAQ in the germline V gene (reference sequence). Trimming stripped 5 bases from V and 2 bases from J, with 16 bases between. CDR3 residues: CASSGMGTETYEQYF. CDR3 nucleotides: TGTGCCAGCAGCGGAATGGGGACGGAGACCTACGAGCAGTACTTC.

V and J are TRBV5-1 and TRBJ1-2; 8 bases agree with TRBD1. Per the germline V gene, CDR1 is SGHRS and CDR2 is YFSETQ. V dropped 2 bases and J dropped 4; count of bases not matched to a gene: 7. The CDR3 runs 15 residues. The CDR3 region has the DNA TGCGCCAGCAGCTTACTACCGGGACAGGTCTATGGCTACACCTTC. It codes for CASSLLPGQVYGYTF.

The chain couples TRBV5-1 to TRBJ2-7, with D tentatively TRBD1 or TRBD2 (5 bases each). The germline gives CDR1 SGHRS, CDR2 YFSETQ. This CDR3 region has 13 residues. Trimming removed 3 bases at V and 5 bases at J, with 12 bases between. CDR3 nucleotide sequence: TGCGCCAGCAGCTGGGACCGAACCGACGAGCAGTACTTC. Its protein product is CASSWDRTDEQYF.

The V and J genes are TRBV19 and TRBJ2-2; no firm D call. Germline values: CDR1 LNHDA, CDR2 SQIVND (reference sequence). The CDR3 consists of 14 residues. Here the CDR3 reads CASQPAGFTGELFF. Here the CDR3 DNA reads TGTGCTTCTCAACCGGCAGGCTTCACCGGGGAGCTGTTTTTT.

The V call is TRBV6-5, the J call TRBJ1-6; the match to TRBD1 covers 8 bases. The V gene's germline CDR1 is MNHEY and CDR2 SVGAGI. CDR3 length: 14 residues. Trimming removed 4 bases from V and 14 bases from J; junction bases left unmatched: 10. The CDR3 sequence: CASSSDRGEFTLHF. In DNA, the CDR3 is TGTGCCAGCAGTTCTGACAGGGGAGAGTTCACCCTCCACTTT.

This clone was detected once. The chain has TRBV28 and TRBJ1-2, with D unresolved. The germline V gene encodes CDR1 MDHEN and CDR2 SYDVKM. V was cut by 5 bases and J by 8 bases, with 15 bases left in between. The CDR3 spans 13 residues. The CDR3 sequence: CASSPPRVVGYTF. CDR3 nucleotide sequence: TGTGCCAGCAGTCCCCCCCGGGTTGTCGGCTACACCTTC.